One T cell receptor beta chain is described in this entry. This clonotype was seen a single time. Its antigen target is currently unknown. No much larger clone is present one base from it, and per-base qualities are unavailable. A lone read gives weak evidence. What the treatment or condition label conveys for this sample: live attenuated yellow fever vaccine strain. At each blood-draw timepoint, two biological replicates of bulk PBMCs were collected. PBMCs were isolated from peripheral blood using a standard Ficoll-Paque protocol. TriZol was used to extract RNA from bulk PBMCs, from CD4 and CD8 fractions, and from dextramer-positive and dextramer-negative fractions. The data were obtained in a study of T cells after yellow fever vaccination (dated by TCRdb to 2018 to 2020). Study-wide context: The SMART-Seq v4 Ultra Low Input RNA kit was used to prepare libraries from fractions with low cell numbers. Blood was collected at multiple timepoints before and after primary and secondary immunization, and bulk PBMC replicates and cell subsets were isolated. Two healthy male donors made up the cohort, one aged 18 to 30 years and the other aged 30 to 39 years. Bulk TCR alpha and beta repertoires were sequenced longitudinally to track T-cell clones before and after primary and booster YFV17D yellow fever vaccination.

TCR cDNA was synthesized by 5'RACE template switching, through which a universal primer site and unique molecular identifiers were introduced. cDNA synthesis was primed from both the TCR alpha and TCR beta constant segments. Two PCR steps were used to amplify libraries, with sample barcodes and sequencing adapters being added in the second step. Sequencing of libraries was done on Illumina HiSeq 2500 (2x100 bp) or NovaSeq (2x150 bp). The original methods were these. Reads were demultiplexed and collapsed into UMI consensus sequences with MIGEC, and V(D)J alignment was performed with MiXCR. Using edgeR on replicate PBMC samples, clonotypes were called vaccine-responding if FDR was below 0.01 and the log2 fold change was above 5 up to day 15. Each bulk clonotype was labeled CD4 or CD8 based on which sequenced repertoire, CD4 or CD8, contained the clonotype at higher abundance. The public reads were run again by TCRdb, first through fastp at Q25 and then through MiXCR, and only productive beta chains were kept. A single entry per CDR3 protein holds the most common genes and DNA from its merged rows. The authors' filters were not applied to this entry. This sample gives a few hundred thousand distinct CDR3 sequences in total; around 16% of them show up just once. The ten largest make up roughly 17% of the sample.

The CDR3 runs 18 residues from the cysteine to the phenylalanine. Only CDR3 DNA is held: 54 bases, read in frame from base 1. Points the paper makes about the study in general: A small fraction of clonotypes showed up in both the CD4 and CD8 compartments, probably as a result of convergent recombination. Most clones expanded after primary vaccination (almost 97% of CD4 and over 80% of CD8) were re-detected after the booster, suggesting that broad memory maintenance occurred. Computational filtering was required because FACS-sorted repertoires could contain abundant contaminating clonotypes from the bulk population. The study included only two donors, which limits how far the findings can be generalized. Compared with the primary T-cell response, the secondary T-cell response was faster but weaker, reaching its peak on day 5 rather than on day 15.

The TCR sequence derives from a man between 18 and 35 years old who received the YFV17D yellow fever vaccine. This material consisted of PBMCs, taken around 5 days after the first yellow fever vaccination. This chain is built from TRBV21-1 and TRBJ2-3; TRBD1, the table's D call, lacks a check against the DNA. TRBV21-1 has pseudogene status. The DNA sequence is given as TGTGCCAGCAGCAAACTCAGCGGGGCAGGGGTTGTCCCAGATACGCAGTATTTT. It is translated as CASSKLSGAGVVPDTQYF.